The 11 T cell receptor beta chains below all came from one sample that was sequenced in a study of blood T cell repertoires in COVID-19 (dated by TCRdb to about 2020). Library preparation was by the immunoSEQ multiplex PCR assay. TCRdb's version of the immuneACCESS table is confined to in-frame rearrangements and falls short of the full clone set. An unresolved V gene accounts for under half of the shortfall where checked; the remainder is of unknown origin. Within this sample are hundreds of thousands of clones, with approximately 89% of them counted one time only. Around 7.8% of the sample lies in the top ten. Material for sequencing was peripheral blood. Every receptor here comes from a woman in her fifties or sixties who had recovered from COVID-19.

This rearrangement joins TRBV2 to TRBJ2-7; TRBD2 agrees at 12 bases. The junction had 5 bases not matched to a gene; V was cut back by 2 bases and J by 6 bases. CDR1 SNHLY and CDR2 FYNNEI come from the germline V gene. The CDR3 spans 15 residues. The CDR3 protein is CASSERLAGAGEQYF. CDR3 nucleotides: TGTGCCAGCAGTGAAAGACTAGCGGGAGCAGGCGAGCAGTACTTC.

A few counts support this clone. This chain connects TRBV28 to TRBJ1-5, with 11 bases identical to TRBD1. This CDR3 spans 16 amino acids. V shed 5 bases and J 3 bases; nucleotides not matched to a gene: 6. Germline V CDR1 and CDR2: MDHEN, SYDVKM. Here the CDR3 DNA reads TGTGCCAGCAGTCCCCGGACAGGGGGCGTCAATCAGCCCCAGCATTTT. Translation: CASSPRTGGVNQPQHF.

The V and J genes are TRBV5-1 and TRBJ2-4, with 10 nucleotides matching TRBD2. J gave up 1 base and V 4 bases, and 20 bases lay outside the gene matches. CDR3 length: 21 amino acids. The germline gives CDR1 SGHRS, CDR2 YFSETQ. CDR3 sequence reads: CASSAPVLRTSGEMAKNIQYF. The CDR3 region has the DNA TGCGCCAGCAGCGCCCCTGTCTTGAGGACTAGCGGAGAGATGGCCAAAAACATTCAGTACTTC.

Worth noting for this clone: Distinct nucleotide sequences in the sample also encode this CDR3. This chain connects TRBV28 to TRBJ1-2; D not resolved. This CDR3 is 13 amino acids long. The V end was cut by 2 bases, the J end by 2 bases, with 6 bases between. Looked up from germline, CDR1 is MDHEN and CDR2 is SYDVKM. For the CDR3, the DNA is TGTGCCAGCAGTTTACCAGGAAACTATGGCTACACCTTC. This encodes CASSLPGNYGYTF.

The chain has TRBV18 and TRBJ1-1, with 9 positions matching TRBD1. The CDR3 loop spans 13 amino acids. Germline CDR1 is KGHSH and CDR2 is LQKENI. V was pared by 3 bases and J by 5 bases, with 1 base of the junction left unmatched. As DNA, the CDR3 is TGTGCCAGCTCACCGGGGACAGGGACTGAAGCTTTCTTT. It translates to CASSPGTGTEAFF.

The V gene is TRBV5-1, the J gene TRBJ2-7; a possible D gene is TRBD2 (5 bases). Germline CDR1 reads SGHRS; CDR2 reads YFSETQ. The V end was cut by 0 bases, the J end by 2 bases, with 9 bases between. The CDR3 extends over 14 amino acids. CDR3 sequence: CASSLGPGAYEQYF. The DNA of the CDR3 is TGCGCCAGCAGCTTGGGGCCCGGGGCCTACGAGCAGTACTTC.

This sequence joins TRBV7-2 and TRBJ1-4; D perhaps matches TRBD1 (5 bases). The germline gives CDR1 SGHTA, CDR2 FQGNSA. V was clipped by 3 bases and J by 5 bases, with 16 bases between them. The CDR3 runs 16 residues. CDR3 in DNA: TGTGCCAGCAGCTTCGACAGCCTCAAGCCAAATGAAAAACTGTTTTTT. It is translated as CASSFDSLKPNEKLFF.

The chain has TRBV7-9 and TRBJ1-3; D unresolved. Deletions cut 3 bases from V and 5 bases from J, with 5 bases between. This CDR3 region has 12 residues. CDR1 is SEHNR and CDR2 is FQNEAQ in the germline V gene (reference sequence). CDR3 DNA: TGTGCCAGCAGCTTTGTCAGAAACACCATATATTTT. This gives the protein CASSFVRNTIYF.

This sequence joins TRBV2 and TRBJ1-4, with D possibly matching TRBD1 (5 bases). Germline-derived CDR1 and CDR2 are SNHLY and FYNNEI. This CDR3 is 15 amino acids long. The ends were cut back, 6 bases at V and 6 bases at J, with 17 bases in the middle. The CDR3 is CASSFPGRGDEKLFF. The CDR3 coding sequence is TGTGCCAGCAGCTTTCCGGGCCGGGGGGATGAAAAACTGTTTTTT.

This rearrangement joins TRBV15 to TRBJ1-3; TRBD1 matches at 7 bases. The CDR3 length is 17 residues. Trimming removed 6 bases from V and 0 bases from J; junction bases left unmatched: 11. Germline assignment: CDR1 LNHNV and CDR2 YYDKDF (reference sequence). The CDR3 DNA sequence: TGTGCCACCAGGTCGGCAGGGGGTGGGAGCTCTGGAAACACCATATATTTT. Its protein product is CATRSAGGGSSGNTIYF.

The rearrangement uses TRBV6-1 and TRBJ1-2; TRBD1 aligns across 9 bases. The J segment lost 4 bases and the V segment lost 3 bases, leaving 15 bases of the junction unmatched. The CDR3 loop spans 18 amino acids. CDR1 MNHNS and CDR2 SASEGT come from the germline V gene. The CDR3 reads CASSDTWGQGFGAYGYTF. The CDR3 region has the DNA TGTGCCAGCAGTGACACCTGGGGACAGGGTTTTGGGGCCTATGGCTACACCTTC.